The present entry profiles one T cell receptor beta chain with its context. In this sample, this clonotype turned up many times. The clone's antigen remains unknown. No per-base quality is available; no much larger clone lies one base away. According to the germline V gene, CDR1 reads LGHNA and CDR2 reads YSLEER. Including the terminal cysteine and phenylalanine, the CDR3 comprises 16 residues. Only the CDR3 DNA stays, 48 bases, in frame from base 1. Deletion took 2 bases off V and 0 bases off J, with a span of 11 bases between the germline ends. This sample was included in a study of human T cells and chemical hapten exposure (dated by TCRdb to 2020 to 2023). Broadly, across the study: For sensitization, 2% DPC in acetone was applied to a 2 cm by 2 cm area of upper inner arm skin. Throughout the roughly 24-week study period, patients were also given weekly therapeutic DPC doses on the scalp. Patch tests used Finn chambers with 0.01% DPC on the upper back, scored after 6 days by International Contact Dermatitis Research Group standards. The patient cohort, mostly female, included alopecia areata with under or over 50% scalp involvement, alopecia totalis and alopecia universalis. Libraries were pooled for sequencing, and variation in per-sample TCR yields was attributed mainly to small differences in library volumes within the pool. Peripheral blood TCR repertoire changes were tracked in vivo in alopecia patients during primary and secondary sensitization to the hapten diphenylcyclopropenone (DPC). Patient blood was sampled pre-sensitization (week 0) and at 2, 6 and about 24 weeks after DPC sensitization. Blood for TCR sequencing was provided by twenty-nine alopecia patients at one to four time points (pre-sensitization, 2, 6 and 24 weeks).

Receptor libraries were prepared by RACE. The instrument given in TCRdb is NextSeq 500. During library preparation, unique molecular identifiers were attached to individual cDNA molecules so that TCRs could be counted quantitatively and reproducibly. Each blood RNA sample was used to sequence both TCR alpha and TCR beta chains. As for how the authors treated the data: A median of about 87,000 TCRs per sample was observed, with a range of about 20,000 to 690,600. V, J and CDR3 annotation of the TCR reads was performed with the Decombinator software suite. Every sample was subsampled to the same number of TCRs (28,000) for the PS versus PT1 abundance plots. Expanded TCRs were defined as absent before sensitization and observed at least eight times at the 2-week time point. TCRdb took the public reads, trimmed them with fastp at Q25, ran MiXCR for clone calling and kept in-frame beta chains. Records with the same CDR3 protein are collapsed into one entry carrying the most frequent genes and DNA. The V and J calls and clone size are TCRdb's, not the authors'. This sample comprises some 360,000 distinct CDR3 sequences, 5.1% of them detected only once. The biggest ten clones account for 2% to 3% of the sample.

What the research found in general, with its limitations: A positive correlation was found between the number of PT1 expanded TCRs and patch test score, with significance reached at thresholds 8, 16 and 32 but not 4. All patients had alopecia, a presumed autoimmune disease, so their immune response might differ from that of healthy individuals. Repeated subsampling changed both the strength of the expansion versus patch-test correlation and the threshold at which that correlation became significant. Expanded TCRs formed significantly more large CDR3 similarity clusters than pre-sensitization or healthy control sets, consistent with antigen-driven responses. DPC sensitization did not change how many TCRs were above 1 in 1000 frequency, and no evidence was found of alterations in global repertoire structure.

In light of the paper, this sample's time point label describes: pre-sensitization, week 0. The intended sense of this specimen's treatment or condition label: therapeutic diphenylcyclopropenone sensitization with weekly scalp DPC. Blood at each patch-test visit was drawn before the patch test was applied. To be eligible, patients had to be aged 18 to 70, diagnosed with alopecia and judged suitable for DPC therapy, while pregnant patients were excluded. Total RNA was extracted from unfractionated whole blood collected in Tempus Blood RNA tubes. The sequence came from a woman between 50 and 59 years old with alopecia areata. Some clones in this sample may be carry-over from other donors' samples. The input for sequencing was whole blood, taken in connection with sensitization to the hapten diphenylcyclopropenone (DPC). The rearranged segments are TRBV4-3 and TRBJ2-1; matching of 6 bases hints at TRBD2 as the D gene. This receptor has the CDR3 CASSQSPSASYNEQFF. The DNA sequence is given as TGCGCCAGCAGCCAAAGTCCTAGCGCCTCCTACAATGAGCAGTTCTTC.